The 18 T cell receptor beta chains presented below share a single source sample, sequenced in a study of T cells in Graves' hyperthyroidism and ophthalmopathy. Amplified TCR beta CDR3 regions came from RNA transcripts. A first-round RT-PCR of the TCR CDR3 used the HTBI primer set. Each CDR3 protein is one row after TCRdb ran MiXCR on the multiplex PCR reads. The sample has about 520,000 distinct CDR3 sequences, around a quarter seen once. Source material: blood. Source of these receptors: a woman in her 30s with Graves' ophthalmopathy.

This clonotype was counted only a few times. The CDR3 protein is CASSYQTMNTEAFF. The CDR3 nucleotides are TGTGCCAGCAGTTATCAGACAATGAACACTGAAGCTTTCTTT. The chain uses TRBV6-2 or TRBV6-3 and TRBJ1-1; D ambiguous. Germline assignment: CDR1 MNHEY and CDR2 SVGEGT. The CDR3 extends over 14 amino acids. With 3 bases removed from V and 0 bases from J, the gap between germline ends came to 8 bases.

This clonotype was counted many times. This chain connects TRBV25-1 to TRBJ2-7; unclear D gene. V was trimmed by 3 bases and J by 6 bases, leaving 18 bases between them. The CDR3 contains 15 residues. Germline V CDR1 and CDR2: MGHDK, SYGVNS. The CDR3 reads CASSDPVVHTGEQYF. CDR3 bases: TGTGCCAGCAGTGACCCGGTAGTCCACACGGGCGAGCAGTACTTC.

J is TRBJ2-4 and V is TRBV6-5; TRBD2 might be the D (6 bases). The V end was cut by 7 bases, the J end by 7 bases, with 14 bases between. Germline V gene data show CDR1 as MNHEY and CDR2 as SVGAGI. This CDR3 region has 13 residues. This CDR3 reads CASNSRDFNIQYF. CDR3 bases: TGTGCCAGCAACTCCCGGGACTTTAACATTCAGTACTTC.

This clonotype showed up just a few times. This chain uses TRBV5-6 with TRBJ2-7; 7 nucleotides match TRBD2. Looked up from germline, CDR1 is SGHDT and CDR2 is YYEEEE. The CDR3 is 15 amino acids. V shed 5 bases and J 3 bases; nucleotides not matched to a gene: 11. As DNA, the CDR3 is TGTGCCAGCAGTCCCGTGGGGGGGGGACTCTACGAGCAGTACTTC. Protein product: CASSPVGGGLYEQYF.

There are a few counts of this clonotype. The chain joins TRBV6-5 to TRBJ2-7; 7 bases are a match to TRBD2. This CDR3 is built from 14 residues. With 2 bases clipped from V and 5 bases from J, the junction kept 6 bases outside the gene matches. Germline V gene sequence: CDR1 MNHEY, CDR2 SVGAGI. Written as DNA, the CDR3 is TGTGCCAGCAGTTACGAAGCGGGAATTAACGAGCAGTACTTC. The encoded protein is CASSYEAGINEQYF.

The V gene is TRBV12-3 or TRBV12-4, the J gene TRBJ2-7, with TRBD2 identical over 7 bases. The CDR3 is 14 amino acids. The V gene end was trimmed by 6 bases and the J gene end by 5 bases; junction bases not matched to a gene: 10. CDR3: CASSPRREIDEQYF. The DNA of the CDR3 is TGTGCCAGCAGCCCCAGGCGGGAGATAGACGAGCAGTACTTC.

This CDR3 is CASSRPGRALPRGYTF. The DNA of the CDR3 is TGTGCCAGCTCCCGTCCTGGCAGGGCTCTTCCCCGTGGCTACACCTTC. The gene calls are TRBV6-1 and TRBJ1-2, with D possibly matching TRBD1 (5 bases). The V end was cut by 8 bases, the J end by 7 bases, with 26 bases between. The germline V gene encodes CDR1 MNHNS and CDR2 SASEGT. The CDR3 has 16 amino acids.

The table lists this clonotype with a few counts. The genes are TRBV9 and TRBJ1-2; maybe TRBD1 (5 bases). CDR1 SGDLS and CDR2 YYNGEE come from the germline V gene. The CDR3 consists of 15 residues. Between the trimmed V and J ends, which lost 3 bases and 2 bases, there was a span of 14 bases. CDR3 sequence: CASSGLGLPNYGYTF. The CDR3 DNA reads TGTGCCAGCAGCGGCCTGGGGCTGCCAAACTATGGCTACACCTTC.

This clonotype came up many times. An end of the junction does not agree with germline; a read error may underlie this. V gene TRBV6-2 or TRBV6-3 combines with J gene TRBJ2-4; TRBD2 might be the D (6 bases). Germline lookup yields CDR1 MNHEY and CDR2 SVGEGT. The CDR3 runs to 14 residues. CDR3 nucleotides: TGTGCCAGCAGCACTACAGCGGGTGCGAACATTAAGTACTTC. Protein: CASSTTAGANIKYF.

Here the CDR3 DNA reads TGTGCCAGCAGTTTCTTGAGAGGGTCCCAGGAGCAGTACTTC. Amino acids: CASSFLRGSQEQYF. V usage is TRBV28 and J usage is TRBJ2-7, with TRBD2 as a possible D gene (5 bases). CDR1 and CDR2 (germline): MDHEN, SYDVKM. The CDR3 is made up of 14 amino acids. V lost 3 bases, J lost 7 bases, and 16 bases lay in between.

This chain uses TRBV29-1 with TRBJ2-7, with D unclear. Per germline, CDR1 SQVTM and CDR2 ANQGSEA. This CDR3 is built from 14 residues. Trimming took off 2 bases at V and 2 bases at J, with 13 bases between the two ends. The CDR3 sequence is CSVELTSLPYEQYF. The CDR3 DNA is TGCAGCGTTGAACTCACATCCCTCCCCTACGAGCAGTACTTC.

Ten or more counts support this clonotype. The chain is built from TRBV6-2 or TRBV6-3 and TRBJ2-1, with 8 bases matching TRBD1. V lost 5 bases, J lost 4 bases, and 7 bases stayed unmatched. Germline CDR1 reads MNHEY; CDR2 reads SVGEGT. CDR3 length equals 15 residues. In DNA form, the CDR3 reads TGTGCCAGCAGTCGGTGGACAGGGACATACAATGAGCAGTTCTTC. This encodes CASSRWTGTYNEQFF.

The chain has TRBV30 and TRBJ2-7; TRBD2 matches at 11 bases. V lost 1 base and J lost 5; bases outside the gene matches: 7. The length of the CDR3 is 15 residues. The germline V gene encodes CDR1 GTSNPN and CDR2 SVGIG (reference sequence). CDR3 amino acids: CAWSGLAGGRDEQYF. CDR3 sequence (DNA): TGTGCCTGGAGTGGCTTAGCGGGAGGGCGAGACGAGCAGTACTTC.

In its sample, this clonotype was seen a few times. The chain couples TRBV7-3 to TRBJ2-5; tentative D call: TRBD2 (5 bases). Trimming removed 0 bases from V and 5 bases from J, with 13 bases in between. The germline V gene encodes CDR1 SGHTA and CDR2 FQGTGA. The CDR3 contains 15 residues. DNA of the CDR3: TGTGCCAGCAGCTTAACTTCAGCGAGGGAGGAGACCCAGTACTTC. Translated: CASSLTSAREETQYF.

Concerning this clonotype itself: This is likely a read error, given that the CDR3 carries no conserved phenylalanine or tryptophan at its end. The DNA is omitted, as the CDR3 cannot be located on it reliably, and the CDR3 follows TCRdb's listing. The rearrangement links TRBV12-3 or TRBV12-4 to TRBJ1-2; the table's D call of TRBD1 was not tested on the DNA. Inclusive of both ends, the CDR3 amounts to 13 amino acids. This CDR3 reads CASSLRGLSGYTL.

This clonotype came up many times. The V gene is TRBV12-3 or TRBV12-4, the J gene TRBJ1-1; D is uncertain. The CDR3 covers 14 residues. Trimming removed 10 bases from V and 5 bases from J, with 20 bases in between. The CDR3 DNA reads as TGTGCCACCCTTAAGGGCGCCTTGAGGACTGAAGCTTTCTTT. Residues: CATLKGALRTEAFF.

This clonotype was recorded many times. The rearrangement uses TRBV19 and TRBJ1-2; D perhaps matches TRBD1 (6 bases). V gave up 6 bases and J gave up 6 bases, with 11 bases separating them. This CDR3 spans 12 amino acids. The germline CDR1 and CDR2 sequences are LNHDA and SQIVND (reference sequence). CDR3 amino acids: CASRQGGDGYTF. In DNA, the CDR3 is TGTGCCAGTAGACAGGGAGGCGATGGCTACACCTTC.

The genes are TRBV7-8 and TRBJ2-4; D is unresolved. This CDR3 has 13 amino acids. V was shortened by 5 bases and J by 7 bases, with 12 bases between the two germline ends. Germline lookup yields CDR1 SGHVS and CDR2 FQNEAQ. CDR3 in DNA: TGTGCCAGCAGCATAGACACCCATAACATTCAGTACTTC. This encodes CASSIDTHNIQYF.